The source of this T cell receptor (beta chain) is a study of cytomegalovirus exposure and HLA in healthy donors. Study-level information: Genotyping of 300 to 450 donors showed that roughly 83% belonged to the Caucasian-associated ancestry cluster.

The CDR3 runs 15 residues. Germline CDR1 MDHEN, CDR2 SYDVKM. Trimming took 5 bases from V and 0 from J, leaving 14 bases between them. Findings and caveats of the study: Later on, an analysis showed TCR association rates differing by HLA locus, with DRB1 the most and HLA-C the fewest. Highly shared sequence variants in one cluster were likely a sequencing artifact. For most TCR beta V segments, an earlier analysis put the productive rate at about 87% or about 30% of the time.

PCR was performed using 60 Vbeta and 13 Jbeta primers. Sequencing used immunoSEQ multiplex PCR; TCRdb keeps in-frame clones, though not all of them. This table has about 170,000 clones, more than 60% appearing once. About this clone itself: What it recognizes is unknown.

The sequence came from a female donor in good health and CMV-seronegative. Sequencing was carried out using PBMCs. The chain carries TRBV28 and TRBJ2-7; D is perhaps TRBD2 (6 bases). This CDR3 is CASSPSGPNSYEQYF. CDR3 DNA: TGTGCCAGCAGTCCCAGCGGGCCTAACTCCTACGAGCAGTACTTC.